The sequence of this T cell receptor beta chain was determined in a study of T-cell memory formation after mild COVID-19. Whole-study context: TCR clusters largely stayed donor specific.

5'RACE with constant-segment primers built TCRalpha and TCRbeta cDNA libraries with UMIs. Each CDR3 protein is one row after TCRdb ran MiXCR on the 5' RACE reads. The profile shows approximately 100,000 distinct CDR3 sequences, 11% of them singletons. Points from the study as a whole: Memory sampled before infection contained some responding clones, suggesting cross-reactive memory joined. Day 15 to 85 contracting clones showed balanced CD4/CD8; later expanders leaned CD4+.

This clonotype has only a few counts. The antigen is not known. This receptor was obtained from a man younger than 35 who had mild COVID-19 (a few samples of this study predate the infection). Cell type and time point are not known. Specimen: PBMCs or a T cell subset sorted from them (not recorded which).

The CDR3, as DNA: TGTGCCAGCAGTGAAGGCTTATTGGGTGAAGCTTTCTTT. Amino acids: CASSEGLLGEAFF. The rearrangement joins TRBV6-1 to TRBJ1-1; D gene uncertain. The CDR3 extends over 13 amino acids. CDR1 MNHNS and CDR2 SASEGT come from the germline V gene. Trimming removed 1 base at V and 7 bases at J, with 10 bases between.